What follows are 28 T cell receptor beta chains derived from one specimen sequenced in a study of cytomegalovirus exposure and HLA in healthy donors. The study ran its PCR with 60 Vbeta and 13 Jbeta primers. TCRdb's copy holds only in-frame clones and misses some; the assay was immunoSEQ multiplex PCR. The sample includes 150,000 to 200,000 clones, over 60% of them seen just once. Sequences were obtained from PBMCs. Every receptor here comes from a man between 40 and 49 years old in good health and CMV-seropositive.

For the CDR3, the DNA is TGCGCCAGCAGACTCGATTTACTAGCTTTTAATGAGCAGTTCTTC. Protein: CASRLDLLAFNEQFF. The gene calls are TRBV5-1 and TRBJ2-1, with D perhaps matching TRBD2 (6 bases). Trimming took off 5 bases at V and 7 bases at J, with 19 bases between the two ends. The CDR3 runs 15 residues. Per germline, CDR1 SGHRS and CDR2 YFSETQ.

The chain is built from TRBV4-1 and TRBJ1-5; possibly TRBD1 for D (5 bases). The V gene's germline CDR1 is MGHRA and CDR2 YSYEKL. This CDR3 comprises 19 residues. V was cut by 0 bases and J by 0 bases, with 18 bases left in between. CDR3 sequence reads: CASSQDFGGGTNSNQPQHF. DNA for the CDR3: TGCGCCAGCAGCCAAGATTTCGGTGGAGGGACGAATAGCAATCAGCCCCAGCATTTT.

The genes are TRBV6-1 and TRBJ2-2; tentatively, D is TRBD1 (6 bases). Germline lookup yields CDR1 MNHNS and CDR2 SASEGT. This CDR3 comprises 15 residues. V lost 5 bases to trimming and J lost 4 bases, with 14 bases between them. The CDR3 coding sequence is TGTGCCAGCAGTCCCCTCATAGGGGGCACCGGGGAGCTGTTTTTT. It translates to CASSPLIGGTGELFF.

The chain joins TRBV7-9 to TRBJ2-1; D is perhaps TRBD1 (6 bases). V was pared by 3 bases and J by 12 bases, with 12 bases between. The CDR3 consists of 12 residues. Germline V lookup: CDR1 SEHNR, CDR2 FQNEAQ (reference sequence). CDR3 bases: TGTGCCAGCAGCTTGGCAAACAGGGTGCAGTTCTTC. This translates into CASSLANRVQFF.

J is TRBJ1-5 and V is TRBV18, with TRBD1 as a possible D gene (6 bases). The ends were cut back, 3 bases at V and 4 bases at J, with 10 bases in the middle. Looked up from germline, CDR1 is KGHSH and CDR2 is LQKENI. This CDR3 is built from 14 residues. The CDR3 DNA follows: TGTGCCAGCTCACCCGGGACACCTAATCAGCCCCAGCATTTT. Protein: CASSPGTPNQPQHF.

This clone has more than one count but fewer than ten. This chain uses TRBV19 with TRBJ1-5, with 7 nucleotides matching TRBD1. This CDR3 region has 14 residues. V lost 3 bases, J lost 10 bases, and 9 bases stayed unmatched. CDR1 and CDR2 from the germline V gene are LNHDA and SQIVND (reference sequence). CDR3 DNA: TGTGCCAGTAGTATCGACAGGGCCTATCCCCCCCAGCATTTT. It specifies CASSIDRAYPPQHF.

The V call is TRBV5-4, the J call TRBJ2-5, with a possible D match to TRBD2 (5 bases). The V gene lost 4 bases and the J gene lost 4 bases, with 17 bases spanning the gap. The CDR3 has 15 amino acids. Germline assignment: CDR1 SGHNT and CDR2 YYREEE (reference sequence). CDR3 nucleotides: TGTGCCAGCAGCATATTCCGGGGAGTAGGAGAGACCCAGTACTTC. Its translation: CASSIFRGVGETQYF.

This chain uses TRBV19 with TRBJ2-1, with 7 bases aligning to TRBD2. V shed 5 bases and J 4 bases; nucleotides not matched to a gene: 11. This CDR3 comprises 16 residues. From germline, CDR1 is LNHDA and CDR2 SQIVND (reference sequence). The CDR3 loop is CASSPRTSRFYNEQFF. The DNA of the CDR3 is TGTGCCAGTAGTCCCAGGACTAGTCGGTTTTACAATGAGCAGTTCTTC.

The chain employs TRBV7-6 and TRBJ2-5, with 7 bases lining up with TRBD2. The J call may be wrong; the DNA end is better matched by TRBJ2-7. The CDR3 is made up of 15 amino acids. Germline V lookup: CDR1 SGHVS, CDR2 FNYEAQ. CDR3 residues: CASSLGSGINYEQYF. The CDR3 bases are TGTGCCAGCAGCTTAGGCAGCGGGATTAACTACGAGCAGTACTTC.

The gene calls are TRBV6-5 and TRBJ1-2, with TRBD1 matching over 9 bases. Germline assignment: CDR1 MNHEY and CDR2 SVGAGI. The CDR3 has 15 amino acids. V was pared by 6 bases and J by 3 bases, with 8 bases of the junction left unmatched. CDR3 protein: CASRPDRGTHYGYTF. CDR3 coding DNA: TGTGCCAGCAGACCCGACAGGGGGACCCACTATGGCTACACCTTC.

CDR3 amino acids: CASSLQVNYGYTF. As DNA, the CDR3 is TGCGCCAGCAGCCTACAGGTTAACTATGGCTACACCTTC. This chain uses TRBV5-1 with TRBJ1-2; TRBD1 is a possible D gene (5 bases). The germline CDR1 and CDR2 sequences are SGHRS and YFSETQ. V lost 4 bases, J lost 1 base, and 8 bases lay in between. The CDR3 loop spans 13 amino acids.

CDR3 DNA sequence: TGTGCCAGCAGTGAATGGACAGGGGGCACTGAAGCTTTCTTT. It yields the protein CASSEWTGGTEAFF. The chain combines TRBV6-1 with TRBJ1-1; the match to TRBD1 covers 10 bases. Germline V CDR1 and CDR2: MNHNS, SASEGT. V was pared by 2 bases and J by 4 bases, with 1 base of the junction left unmatched. The CDR3 has 14 residues.

A note on this clone: Different DNA sequences within this sample yield the same CDR3. The chain has TRBV18 and TRBJ2-5; D gene unclear. V dropped 3 bases and J dropped 3 bases, with 2 bases sitting between them. CDR1 is KGHSH, CDR2 LQKENI, per germline. This CDR3 is 11 amino acids long. Written as DNA, the CDR3 is TGTGCCAGCTCACCCGAAGAGACCCAGTACTTC. Amino acids: CASSPEETQYF.

The V and J genes are TRBV27 and TRBJ2-7, with D perhaps TRBD1 (6 bases). The V gene's germline CDR1 is MNHEY and CDR2 SMNVEV (reference sequence). V was cut by 3 bases and J by 7 bases, with 19 bases left in between. This CDR3 region has 15 residues. The CDR3 loop reads CASSFWYRVDGEQYF. CDR3 coding DNA: TGTGCCAGCAGTTTTTGGTACAGGGTAGACGGGGAGCAGTACTTC.

The sample holds a few counts of this clone. The V gene is TRBV28, the J gene TRBJ1-2; D uncertain. The CDR3 has 14 residues. V was cut by 4 bases and J by 2 bases, with 11 bases left in between. In germline, CDR1 is MDHEN, CDR2 SYDVKM. The CDR3 loop reads CASSYQRKNYGYTF. For the CDR3, the DNA is TGTGCCAGCAGTTATCAGCGGAAAAACTATGGCTACACCTTC.

This clone was detected once. J is TRBJ1-1 and V is TRBV6-6; D might be TRBD1 (5 bases). This CDR3 has 15 amino acids. Germline CDR1 and CDR2: MNHNY and SVGAGI (reference sequence). Trimming removed 4 bases from V and 3 bases from J, with 15 bases in between. CDR3 nucleotides: TGTGCCAGCAGTTCCTTGGGTGGGGCGCACACTGAAGCTTTCTTT. This encodes CASSSLGGAHTEAFF.

The rearrangement joins TRBV11-2 to TRBJ2-1; D possibly corresponds to TRBD2 (6 bases). The CDR3 covers 15 residues. Between the trimmed V and J ends, which lost 0 bases and 5 bases, there was a span of 11 bases. CDR1 and CDR2 from the germline V gene are SGHAT and FQNNGV. CDR3 amino acids: CASSLEGRLHNEQFF. As DNA, the CDR3 is TGTGCCAGCAGCTTAGAGGGGAGGTTACACAATGAGCAGTTCTTC.

The chain carries TRBV4-2 and TRBJ2-1, with 10 bases matching TRBD2. Germline CDR1 LGHNA, CDR2 YNFKEQ. This CDR3 spans 15 amino acids. V lost 5 bases to trimming and J lost 5 bases; unmatched junction nucleotides: 6. CDR3 residues: CASSRGLAGDNEQFF. The CDR3 DNA sequence: TGTGCCAGCAGCAGGGGGCTAGCGGGAGACAATGAGCAGTTCTTC.

The table lists this clone with a count of one. The chain employs TRBV9 and TRBJ2-7; 10 nucleotides agree with TRBD2. The germline gives CDR1 SGDLS, CDR2 YYNGEE. CDR3 length equals 14 residues. J was trimmed by 6 bases and V by 1 base; bases with no gene match: 4. DNA of the CDR3: TGTGCCAGCAGCGTACTAGCGGGAGTCGGCGAGCAGTACTTC. Its protein product is CASSVLAGVGEQYF.

This clone was counted a few times. This chain joins TRBV27 and TRBJ2-5, with 13 bases lining up with TRBD2. V was clipped by 5 bases and J by 0 bases; unmatched bases: 3. The CDR3 loop spans 16 amino acids. Germline V gives CDR1 MNHEY, CDR2 SMNVEV (reference sequence). The CDR3 region has the DNA TGTGCCAGCAGTGGGACTAGCGGGATGTACCAAGAGACCCAGTACTTC. Protein: CASSGTSGMYQETQYF.

The V and J genes are TRBV7-6 and TRBJ2-7, with 8 bases identical to TRBD1. CDR1 and CDR2 (germline): SGHVS, FNYEAQ. V was clipped by 4 bases and J by 2 bases; unmatched bases: 4. CDR3 length: 14 amino acids. The CDR3 is CASSSGTGTYEQYF. Written as DNA, the CDR3 is TGTGCCAGCAGCTCCGGGACAGGTACCTACGAGCAGTACTTC. The variable domain in full, with the rest retrieved from reference TRBV7-6 and TRBJ2-7, is GAGVSQSPRYKVTKRGQDVALRCDPISGHVSLYWYRQALGQGPEFLTYFNYEAQQDKSGLPNDRFSAERPEGSISTLTIQRTEQRDSAMYRCASSSGTGTYEQYFGPGTRLTVT.

This clone came up a few times. V and J are TRBV6-5 and TRBJ2-7; tentative D call: TRBD2 (5 bases). With 2 bases removed from V and 7 bases from J, the gap between germline ends came to 12 bases. This CDR3 spans 13 amino acids. Germline-derived CDR1 and CDR2 are MNHEY and SVGAGI. The CDR3, as DNA: TGTGCCAGCAGTTACACCGCCGAGGGAGAGCAGTACTTC. The encoded protein is CASSYTAEGEQYF.

The table lists this clone with a few counts. The chain employs TRBV5-4 and TRBJ2-5; 8 bases line up with TRBD2. Germline V gives CDR1 SGHNT, CDR2 YYREEE (reference sequence). CDR3 length equals 15 residues. Unmatched junction bases numbered 3, after V lost 1 base and J lost 1 base. The CDR3 loop reads CASSLSGGPQETQYF. The CDR3 nucleotides read TGTGCCAGCAGCTTGTCGGGGGGGCCCCAAGAGACCCAGTACTTC.

CDR3 DNA sequence: TGTGCCAGCAGCTTAGGCAGCTACGAGCAGTACTTC. Its translation is CASSLGSYEQYF. The chain links TRBV7-9 to TRBJ2-7; D is unclear. This CDR3 has 12 amino acids. Germline CDR1 and CDR2: SEHNR and FQNEAQ (reference sequence). V lost 1 base, J lost 3 bases, and 4 bases lay in between.

The rearrangement uses TRBV11-3 and TRBJ2-7; D might be TRBD2 (6 bases). This CDR3 contains 12 residues. CDR1 and CDR2 (germline): SGHNT, YENEEA. Between the trimmed V and J ends, which lost 5 bases and 6 bases, there was a span of 11 bases. CDR3 coding DNA: TGTGCCAGCAGCCAGCGGGTCACCGAGCAGTACTTC. As protein: CASSQRVTEQYF.

Regarding this clone: The junction departs from germline at one end; a sequencing error may be responsible. This chain joins TRBV7-9 and TRBJ2-7, with a weak D call TRBD1 (6 bases). Germline assignment: CDR1 SEHNR and CDR2 FQNEAQ (reference sequence). The CDR3 is 13 amino acids. The CDR3: CSSSLVGGGEQYF. CDR3 in DNA: TGTTCCAGCAGCTTAGTTGGGGGCGGCGAGCAGTACTTC.

The rearrangement links TRBV2 to TRBJ2-1; D is unclear. Trimming removed 4 bases from V and 2 bases from J, with 9 bases in between. Germline CDR1 is SNHLY and CDR2 is FYNNEI. The CDR3 has 14 residues. CDR3 coding DNA: TGTGCCAGCAGTGCCTTAGCCGCCTACAATGAGCAGTTCTTC. The encoded protein is CASSALAAYNEQFF.

This clone was observed a handful of times. The V gene is TRBV14, the J gene TRBJ1-4, with D unresolved. The CDR3 runs 15 residues. The germline gives CDR1 SGHDN, CDR2 FVKESK. V lost 3 bases, J lost 0 bases, and 8 bases lay in between. CDR3 residues: CASSHGFATNEKLFF. Here the CDR3 DNA reads TGTGCCAGCAGCCACGGGTTTGCAACTAATGAAAAACTGTTTTTT. The full variable domain, its missing parts supplied by reference TRBV14 and TRBJ1-4, is EAGVTQFPSHSVIEKGQTVTLRCDPISGHDNLYWYRRVMGKEIKFLLHFVKESKQDESGMPNNRFLAERTGGTYSTLKVQPAELEDSGVYFCASSHGFATNEKLFFGSGTQLSVL.